One T cell receptor beta chain is described in this entry. Its antigen is unidentified. Compared with germline, one end of the junction differs, possibly owing to a read error. Some 27,000 T cell genomes, or around 180 ng DNA, went into the sorted-subset replicate PCRs. Per the original data handling: ImmunoSEQ sequences covered only the junction and lacked quality scores; filtering therefore differed. Method: immunoSEQ multiplex PCR; TCRdb's copy keeps in-frame clones and lacks some. The D gene and trimming were derived from the DNA, and the V and J assignments and clone size from that table. The sample yields approximately 1.9 million clones, approximately 92% seen once. This CDR3 contains 15 residues. Germline-derived CDR1 and CDR2 are MNHNS and SASEGT. The sample is drawn from a study of shared clonotypes between healthy human individuals. Findings and limits, study-wide: In this cohort, only blood was sampled, and tissue repertoires likely differ. Enrolling few donors narrowed the genetic and exposure-history diversity that was represented.

As defined, naive CD8 cells were CD45RO-negative and positively selected for CCR7, with terminally differentiated effector memory CD45RA+ cells excluded. The TCR originated in a man between 18 and 29 years old in good health. Some clones in this sample may be carry-over from other donors' samples. Source material: naive CD8+ T cells from PBMCs. The genes are TRBV6-1 and TRBJ2-1; the D gene is possibly TRBD2 (6 bases). CDR3 nucleotides: TGTGCCAGCACTGAAGACGGGAGCTCCTACAATGAGCAGTTCTTC. Translating gives CASTEDGSSYNEQFF.